The clone carrying this T cell receptor beta chain was seen at least ten times. No antigen is known for it. The CDR3 covers 14 residues. Trimming took 4 bases from V and 0 from J, leaving 8 bases between them. Germline CDR1 is SGHKS and CDR2 is YYEKEE (reference sequence). The data are from a study of CD8 T cells in ankylosing spondylitis. A quantitative 5'-RACE method, one with molecular barcodes, was used to make TCR beta libraries. From the 5' RACE reads, TCRdb called clonotypes with MiXCR, one entry per CDR3 protein. The sample records a few hundred thousand distinct CDR3 sequences, about 22% being singletons. The study's findings and limits: A TCR beta motif of roughly eight highly homologous variants appeared characteristic of ankylosing spondylitis blood. Reported data indicate significant enrichment of disease-linked clones within matched ankylosing spondylitis synovial fluid. Disease-linked clones displayed a CD8+ phenotype and appeared relatively rarely in peripheral blood.

Sequences were obtained from blood, either unsorted or a sorted T cell fraction (not recorded which). The TCR sequence derives from a male donor with ankylosing spondylitis. J is TRBJ1-3 and V is TRBV5-5; D remains unclear. CDR3 region: CASSQAVSGNTIYF. The CDR3 DNA sequence: TGTGCCAGCAGCCAAGCAGTCTCTGGAAACACCATATATTTT.